There are a few counts of the clone carrying this T cell receptor beta chain. Its antigen is unknown. The CDR3 runs 16 residues. Trimming removed 5 bases from V and 7 bases from J; junction bases left unmatched: 12. In germline, CDR1 is SGHTA, CDR2 FQGTGA. This entry is derived from a study of beta chain features in type 1 diabetes. Study overall: Researchers looked at approximately 100,000,000 sorted cells across all samples.

cDNA synthesis used the whole RNA isolate, giving expressed TCRB sequences. Using immunoSEQ multiplex PCR, the repertoire was profiled, and TCRdb retains in-frame clones only, with some absent. The sample lists fewer than 650,000 clones; around 15% were seen once. Study-wide findings and caveats: Sequencing the cDNA could make cells with high TCR expression show up more than they should. Reduced insertions and increased deletions marked VDJ junctions in type 1 diabetes patients. It was not settled here whether HLA type affects TCRB rearrangement.

This chain connects TRBV7-3 to TRBJ2-1; 9 bases map to TRBD2. The sequenced sample was naive CD4+ T cells from blood. This sequence was found in a man younger than 35 in good health. Written as DNA, the CDR3 is TGTGCCAGCAGCCCAAATAGCGGGGGTGGACAGAATGAGCAGTTCTTC. The encoded protein is CASSPNSGGGQNEQFF. Full variable domain (outside the CDR3, taken from reference TRBV7-3 and TRBJ2-1): GAGVSQTPSNKVTEKGKYVELRCDPISGHTALYWYRQSLGQGPEFLIYFQGTGAADDSGLPNDRFFAVRPEGSVSTLKIQRTERGDSAVYLCASSPNSGGGQNEQFFGPGTRLTVL.